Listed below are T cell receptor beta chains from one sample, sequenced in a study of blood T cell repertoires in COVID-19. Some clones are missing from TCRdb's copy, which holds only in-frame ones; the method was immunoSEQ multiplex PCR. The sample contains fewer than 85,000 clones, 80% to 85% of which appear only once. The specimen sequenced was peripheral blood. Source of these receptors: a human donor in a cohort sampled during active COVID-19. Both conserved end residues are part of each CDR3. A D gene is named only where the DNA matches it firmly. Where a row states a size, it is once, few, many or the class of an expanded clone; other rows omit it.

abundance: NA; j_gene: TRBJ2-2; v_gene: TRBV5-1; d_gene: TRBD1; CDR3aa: CASSQDRGATGELFF; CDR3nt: TGCGCCAGCAGCCAGGACAGGGGAGCTACCGGGGAGCTGTTTTTT
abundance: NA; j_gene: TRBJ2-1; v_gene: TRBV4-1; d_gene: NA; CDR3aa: CASSQDGRLNEQFF; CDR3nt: TGCGCCAGCAGCCAAGATGGCAGACTTAATGAGCAGTTCTTC
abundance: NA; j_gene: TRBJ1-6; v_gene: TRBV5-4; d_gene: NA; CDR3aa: CASSPGTPIQILHF; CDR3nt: TGTGCCAGCAGTCCCGGGACACCCATTCAAATCCTCCACTTT
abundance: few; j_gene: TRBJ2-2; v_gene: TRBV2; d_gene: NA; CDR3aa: CASNYRVAGELFF; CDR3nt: TGTGCCAGCAACTACAGGGTCGCCGGGGAGCTGTTTTTT
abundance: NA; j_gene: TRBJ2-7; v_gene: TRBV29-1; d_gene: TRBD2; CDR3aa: CSALEGVAGALEQYF; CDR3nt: TGCAGCGCCCTTGAAGGAGTAGCGGGGGCCCTGGAGCAGTACTTC
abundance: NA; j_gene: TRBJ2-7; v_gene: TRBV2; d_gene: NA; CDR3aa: CASRSFSSYEQYF; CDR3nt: TGTGCCAGCCGGAGTTTTTCTTCCTACGAGCAGTACTTC
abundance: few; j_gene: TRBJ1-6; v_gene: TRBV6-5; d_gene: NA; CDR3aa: CASSTGWNSPLHF; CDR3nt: TGTGCCAGCAGTACAGGGTGGAATTCACCCCTCCACTTT
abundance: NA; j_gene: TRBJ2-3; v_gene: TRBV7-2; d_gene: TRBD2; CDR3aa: CASSRTSPTDTQYF; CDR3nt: TGTGCCAGCAGCAGGACTAGCCCCACAGATACGCAGTATTTT
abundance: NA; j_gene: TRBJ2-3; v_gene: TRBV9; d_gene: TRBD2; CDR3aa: CASSGGGVTSTDTQYF; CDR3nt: TGTGCCAGCAGCGGCGGGGGAGTCACTAGCACAGATACGCAGTATTTT
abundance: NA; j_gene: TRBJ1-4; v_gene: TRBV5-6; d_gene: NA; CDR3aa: CASSPDRNEKLFF; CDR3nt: TGTGCCAGCAGCCCGGACAGAAATGAAAAACTGTTTTTT
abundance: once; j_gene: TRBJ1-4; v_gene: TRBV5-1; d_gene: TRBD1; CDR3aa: CASSAGTGEGEKLFF; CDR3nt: TGCGCCAGCAGCGCCGGGACAGGGGAGGGGGAAAAACTGTTTTTT
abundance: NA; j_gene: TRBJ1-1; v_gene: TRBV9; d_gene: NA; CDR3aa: CASSVGRDTEAFF; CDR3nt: TGTGCCAGCAGCGTAGGCAGGGACACTGAAGCTTTCTTT